This entry features one T cell receptor (beta chain) sequence. Antigen: not known. These data are taken from a study of tumor and adjacent non-tumor tissue in lung cancer. Study-level information: The patients, roughly 10 men and 4 or 5 women, were about 30 to 85 with stage I to III disease. Study-level findings and limits: Higher tumor TCR diversity was associated with shorter survival.

Three rounds of nested PCR, following a modified ARM-PCR protocol, produced the TCRbeta library. One entry per CDR3 protein results from TCRdb running MiXCR on the multiplex PCR reads. The table shows approximately 77,000 distinct CDR3 sequences, with approximately 81% occurring only once. This sample's RNA came from whole unsorted tissue. More than 3 cm separated this lung sample from the edge of the tumor. This clonotype was sampled from a man in his 60s with non-small cell lung cancer. Sequencing was performed on distant non-tumor lung tissue.

The CDR3 DNA reads as TGTGCCAGCAGTTTCTCGAGCGGGTTGAATGGCTACACCTTC. The encoded protein is CASSFSSGLNGYTF. This chain joins TRBV6-6 and TRBJ1-2; D is uncertain. This CDR3 has 14 residues. With 4 bases removed from V and 6 bases from J, the gap between germline ends came to 15 bases. The germline V gene encodes CDR1 MNHNY and CDR2 SVGAGI (reference sequence).